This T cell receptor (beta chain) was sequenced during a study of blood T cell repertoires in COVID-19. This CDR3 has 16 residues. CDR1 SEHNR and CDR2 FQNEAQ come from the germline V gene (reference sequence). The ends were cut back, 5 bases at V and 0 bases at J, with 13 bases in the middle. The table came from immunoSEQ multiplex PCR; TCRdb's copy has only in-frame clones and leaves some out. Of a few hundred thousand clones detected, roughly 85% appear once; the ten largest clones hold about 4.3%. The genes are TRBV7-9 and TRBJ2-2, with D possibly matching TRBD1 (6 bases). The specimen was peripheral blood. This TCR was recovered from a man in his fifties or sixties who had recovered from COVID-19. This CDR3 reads CASSLRGTTNTGELFF. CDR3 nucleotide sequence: TGTGCCAGCAGCCTTAGGGGGACAACGAACACCGGGGAGCTGTTTTTT.